These 8 T cell receptor beta chains came from one sample sequenced in a study of blood T cell repertoires in COVID-19 (dated by TCRdb to the early 2020s). Library preparation was by the immunoSEQ multiplex PCR assay. TCRdb stores this immuneACCESS table with in-frame sequences only. Part of the clones is absent; in the studies checked, under half of the shortfall reflects unresolved V genes, and no reason is known for the rest. Present in this sample are a few hundred thousand clones, over 75% of which were seen just once. The ten top clones hold approximately 2% of the sample. Input material: PBMCs or T cells enriched from blood (not recorded which). These receptors all come from a woman aged 50 to 65 who had recovered from COVID-19.

The chain uses TRBV15 and TRBJ2-2; D gene ambiguous. Trimming removed 5 bases from V and 2 bases from J, with 9 bases in between. This CDR3 has 14 residues. CDR1 is LNHNV and CDR2 is YYDKDF in the germline V gene (reference sequence). CDR3 sequence: CATSPYSNTGELFF. CDR3 nucleotides: TGTGCCACCAGCCCATACAGTAACACCGGGGAGCTGTTTTTT.

The chain couples TRBV6-2 or TRBV6-3 to TRBJ1-1; tentatively, D is TRBD1 (5 bases). Germline V gene data show CDR1 as MNHEY and CDR2 as SVGEGT. Trimming took 4 bases from V and 0 from J, leaving 12 bases between them. This CDR3 is built from 15 residues. The CDR3 nucleotides are TGTGCCAGCAGTTTTGAACGGGGGATGAACACTGAAGCTTTCTTT. It yields the protein CASSFERGMNTEAFF.

This clone was seen only once. The CDR3 protein is CASSLADRGLTGELFF. DNA of the CDR3: TGCGCCAGCAGCCTCGCAGACAGGGGGCTCACCGGGGAGCTGTTTTTT. The V and J genes are TRBV5-1 and TRBJ2-2, with TRBD1 identical over 10 bases. V trimming: 4 bases; J trimming: 4 bases; junction bases outside the gene matches: 7. CDR3 length equals 16 residues. CDR1 and CDR2 (germline): SGHRS, YFSETQ. Full variable domain (remainder filled in from reference TRBV5-1 and TRBJ2-2): KAGVTQTPRYLIKTRGQQVTLSCSPISGHRSVSWYQQTPGQGLQFLFEYFSETQRNKGNFPGRFSGRQFSNSRSEMNVSTLELGDSALYLCASSLADRGLTGELFFGEGSRLTVL.

J is TRBJ1-4 and V is TRBV7-9; 8 nucleotides line up with TRBD1. The J segment lost 7 bases and the V segment lost 6 bases, leaving 7 bases of the junction unmatched. The CDR3 is 14 amino acids. Germline V CDR1 and CDR2: SEHNR, FQNEAQ (reference sequence). The CDR3 nucleotides read TGTGCCAGCAGGTCGGACAGGGATGGTGAAAAACTGTTTTTT. This codes for CASRSDRDGEKLFF.

The chain carries TRBV21-1 and TRBJ2-7; the D segment call TRBD1 is taken from the table without a DNA check. TRBV21-1 is a pseudogene. The CDR3 totals 13 residues. The CDR3 region has the DNA TGTGCCAGCAGCCGCCGACAGGGAGACGAGCAGTACTTC. It codes for CASSRRQGDEQYF.

This chain connects TRBV10-3 to TRBJ1-1, with D unresolved. Germline V gene lookup returns CDR1 ENHRY and CDR2 SYGVKD. Trimming stripped 7 bases from V and 3 bases from J, with 12 bases between. The CDR3 is made up of 13 amino acids. The CDR3 reads CAITQLQYTEAFF. In DNA form, the CDR3 reads TGTGCCATCACCCAGTTACAGTACACTGAAGCTTTCTTT.

This clone was observed a few times. The V gene is TRBV5-1, the J gene TRBJ2-7; 8 bases align to TRBD1. The V gene end was trimmed by 4 bases and the J gene end by 6 bases; junction bases not matched to a gene: 9. This CDR3 is built from 14 residues. From germline, CDR1 is SGHRS and CDR2 YFSETQ. The CDR3 DNA reads TGCGCCAGCAGCCTTCGGGACAGGTTGTTCGAGCAGTACTTC. Its translation is CASSLRDRLFEQYF.

This clone has just a few counts. The V call is TRBV5-4, the J call TRBJ1-4; no clear D. The CDR3 has 15 amino acids. Trimming stripped 0 bases from V and 7 bases from J, with 13 bases between. In germline, CDR1 is SGHNT, CDR2 YYREEE (reference sequence). DNA of the CDR3: TGTGCCAGCAGCTTGGGAGGGTTTATGGTTGAAAAACTGTTTTTT. Residues: CASSLGGFMVEKLFF.